This T cell receptor beta chain comes out of a study of control samples from healthy donors and cancer patients. Deletions cut 4 bases from V and 1 base from J, with 14 bases between. This CDR3 region has 15 residues. The germline gives CDR1 SGHRS, CDR2 YFSETQ. Some clones are missing from TCRdb's copy, which holds only in-frame ones; the method was immunoSEQ multiplex PCR. The sample lists approximately 100,000 clones, less than 95% occurring once. Sequencing input: blood. The chain has TRBV5-1 and TRBJ1-1; TRBD1 is a possible D gene (6 bases). The sequence was obtained from a woman aged 18-35 years in good health. The CDR3 here is CASSLEGTTNTEAFF. The CDR3 coding sequence is TGCGCCAGCAGCCTGGAGGGGACAACGAACACTGAAGCTTTCTTT.